This record covers a single T cell receptor (beta chain). The CDR3 runs 13 residues. The germline CDR1 and CDR2 sequences are ENHRY and SYGVKD. V was shortened by 7 bases and J by 2 bases, with 12 bases between the two germline ends. The assay was immunoSEQ multiplex PCR, and TCRdb's table has in-frame clones only and misses some. The data show roughly 2.5 million clones, over 85% seen once. This sample stems from a study of shared clonotypes between healthy human individuals. Material for sequencing was naive CD4+ T cells sorted from blood. The sample's subset: CD45RA+ positively selected. This receptor was obtained from a man in his late teens or twenties in good health. This chain connects TRBV10-3 to TRBJ2-7, with D possibly matching TRBD2 (6 bases). As DNA, the CDR3 is TGTGCCATCAAATCTAGCGTGACCTACGAGCAGTACTTC. Its protein is CAIKSSVTYEQYF.